This T cell receptor beta chain was retrieved from a study of cytomegalovirus exposure and HLA in healthy donors. Trimming left V 4 bases short and J 4 bases short, with 20 bases between. The CDR3 is 17 amino acids. The V gene's germline CDR1 is MDHEN and CDR2 SYDVKM. The table came from immunoSEQ multiplex PCR; TCRdb's copy has only in-frame clones and leaves some out. This sample carries about 200,000 clones, around 87% of them seen once, and the ten largest clones take 2%. The clonotype originates from a woman aged 18-30 years in good health and CMV-seropositive. What was sequenced was PBMCs. V gene TRBV28 combines with J gene TRBJ2-1; a weak D match, TRBD2 (5 bases). The CDR3 is CASSSWGRAGGYNEQFF. For the CDR3, the DNA is TGTGCCAGCAGTTCTTGGGGAAGGGCGGGCGGTTACAATGAGCAGTTCTTC.